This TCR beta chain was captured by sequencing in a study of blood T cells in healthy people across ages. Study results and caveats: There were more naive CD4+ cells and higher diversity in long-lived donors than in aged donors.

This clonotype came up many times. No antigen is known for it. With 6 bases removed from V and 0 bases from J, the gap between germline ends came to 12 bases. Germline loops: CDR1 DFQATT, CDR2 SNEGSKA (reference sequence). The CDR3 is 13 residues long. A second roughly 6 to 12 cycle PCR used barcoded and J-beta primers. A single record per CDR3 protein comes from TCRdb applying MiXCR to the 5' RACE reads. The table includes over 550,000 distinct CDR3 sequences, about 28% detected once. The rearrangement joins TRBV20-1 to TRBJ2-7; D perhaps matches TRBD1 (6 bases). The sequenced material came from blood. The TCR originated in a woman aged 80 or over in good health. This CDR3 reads CSAKRGGSYEQYF. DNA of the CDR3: TGCAGTGCGAAGAGAGGGGGCTCCTACGAGCAGTACTTC.